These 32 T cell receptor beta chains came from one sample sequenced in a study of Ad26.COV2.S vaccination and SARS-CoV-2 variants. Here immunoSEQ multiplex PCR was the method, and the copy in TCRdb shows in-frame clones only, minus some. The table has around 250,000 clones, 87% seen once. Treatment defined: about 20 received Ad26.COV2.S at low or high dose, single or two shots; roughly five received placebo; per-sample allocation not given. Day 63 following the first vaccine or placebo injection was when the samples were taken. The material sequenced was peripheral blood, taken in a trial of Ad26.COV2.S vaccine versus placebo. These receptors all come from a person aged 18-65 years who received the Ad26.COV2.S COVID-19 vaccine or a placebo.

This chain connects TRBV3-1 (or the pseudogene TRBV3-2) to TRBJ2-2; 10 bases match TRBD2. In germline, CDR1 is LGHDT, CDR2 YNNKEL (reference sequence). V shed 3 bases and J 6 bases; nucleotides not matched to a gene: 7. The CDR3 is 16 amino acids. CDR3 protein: CASSQGLAGVAGELFF. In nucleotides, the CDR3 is TGTGCCAGCAGCCAGGGCCTAGCGGGAGTCGCCGGGGAGCTGTTTTTT.

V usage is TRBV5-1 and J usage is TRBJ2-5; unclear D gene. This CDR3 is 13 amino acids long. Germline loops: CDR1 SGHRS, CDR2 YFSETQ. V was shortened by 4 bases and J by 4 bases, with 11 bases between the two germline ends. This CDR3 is CASSPGSRETQYF. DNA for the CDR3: TGCGCCAGCAGCCCCGGCAGCAGAGAGACCCAGTACTTC.

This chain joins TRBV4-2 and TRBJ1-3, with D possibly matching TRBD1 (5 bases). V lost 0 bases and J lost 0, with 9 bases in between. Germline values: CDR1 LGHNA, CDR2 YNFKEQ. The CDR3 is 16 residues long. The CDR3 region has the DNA TGTGCCAGCAGCCAAGAACAGGCCCACTCTGGAAACACCATATATTTT. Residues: CASSQEQAHSGNTIYF.

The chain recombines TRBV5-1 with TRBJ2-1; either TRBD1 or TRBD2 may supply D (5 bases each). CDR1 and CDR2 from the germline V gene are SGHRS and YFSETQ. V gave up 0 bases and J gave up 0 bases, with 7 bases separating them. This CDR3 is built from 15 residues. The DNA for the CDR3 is TGCGCCAGCAGCTTGGTTGGGGGCTCCTACAATGAGCAGTTCTTC. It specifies CASSLVGGSYNEQFF.

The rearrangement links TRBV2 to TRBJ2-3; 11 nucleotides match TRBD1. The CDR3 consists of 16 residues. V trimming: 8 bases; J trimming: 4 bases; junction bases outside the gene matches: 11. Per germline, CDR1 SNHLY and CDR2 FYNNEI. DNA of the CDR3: TGTGCCAGCCTACGGCCCGGGACAGGGGGTGCAGATACGCAGTATTTT. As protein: CASLRPGTGGADTQYF.

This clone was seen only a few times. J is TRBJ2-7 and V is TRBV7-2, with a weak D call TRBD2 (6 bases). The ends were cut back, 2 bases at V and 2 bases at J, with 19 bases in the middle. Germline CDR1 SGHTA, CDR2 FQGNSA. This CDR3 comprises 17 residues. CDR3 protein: CASSLRGLERPPYEQYF. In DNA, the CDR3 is TGTGCCAGCAGCTTAAGGGGACTGGAGCGGCCACCCTACGAGCAGTACTTC.

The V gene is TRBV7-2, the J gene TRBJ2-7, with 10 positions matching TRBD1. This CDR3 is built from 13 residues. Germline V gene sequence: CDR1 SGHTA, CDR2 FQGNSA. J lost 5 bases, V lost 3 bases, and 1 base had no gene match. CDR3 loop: CASSLGQGNEQYF. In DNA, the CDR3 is TGTGCCAGCAGCTTGGGACAGGGGAACGAGCAGTACTTC.

The CDR3 is CSVVQPGASYEQYF. Written as DNA, the CDR3 is TGCAGCGTTGTGCAACCAGGGGCTTCCTACGAGCAGTACTTC. The chain combines TRBV29-1 with TRBJ2-7; TRBD1 might be the D (6 bases). Germline lookup yields CDR1 SQVTM and CDR2 ANQGSEA. With 4 bases removed from V and 1 base from J, the gap between germline ends came to 14 bases. The length of the CDR3 is 14 residues.

CDR3 in DNA: TGTGCCAGCAGCTTGGACAGATTCCAAGAGACCCAGTACTTC. Translating gives CASSLDRFQETQYF. The V and J genes are TRBV5-4 and TRBJ2-5; D call uncertain. Trimming took 0 bases from V and 1 from J, leaving 7 bases between them. This CDR3 contains 14 residues. Germline CDR1 SGHNT, CDR2 YYREEE (reference sequence). Full variable domain (missing parts from reference TRBV5-4 and TRBJ2-5): ETGVTQSPTHLIKTRGQQVTLRCSSQSGHNTVSWYQQALGQGPQFIFQYYREEENGRGNFPPRFSGLQFPNYSSELNVNALELDDSALYLCASSLDRFQETQYFGPGTRLLVL.

In nucleotides, the CDR3 is TGTGCCAGCAGCTTTGGTGACGGTCTCACAGATACGCAGTATTTT. It translates to CASSFGDGLTDTQYF. The rearrangement joins TRBV11-3 to TRBJ2-3; D is unclear. The V and J ends lost 3 bases and 2 bases respectively, with 12 bases between them. CDR1 and CDR2 from the germline V gene are SGHNT and YENEEA. The CDR3 consists of 15 residues.

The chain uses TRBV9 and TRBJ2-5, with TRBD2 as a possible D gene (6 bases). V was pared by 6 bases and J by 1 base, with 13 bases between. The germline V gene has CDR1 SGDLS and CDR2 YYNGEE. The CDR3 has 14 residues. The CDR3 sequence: CASTPGGVQETQYF. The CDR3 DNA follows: TGTGCCAGCACCCCCGGCGGGGTCCAAGAGACCCAGTACTTC.

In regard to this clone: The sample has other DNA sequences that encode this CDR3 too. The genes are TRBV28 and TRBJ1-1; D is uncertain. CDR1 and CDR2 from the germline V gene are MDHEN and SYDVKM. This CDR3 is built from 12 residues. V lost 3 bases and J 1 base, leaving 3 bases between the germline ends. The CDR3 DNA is TGTGCCAGCAGTTTGGGGAACACTGAAGCTTTCTTT. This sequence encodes CASSLGNTEAFF.

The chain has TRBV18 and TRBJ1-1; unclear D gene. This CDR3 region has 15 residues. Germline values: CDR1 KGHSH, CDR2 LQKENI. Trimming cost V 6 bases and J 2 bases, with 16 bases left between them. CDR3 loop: CASSLVAGPNTEAFF. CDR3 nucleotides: TGTGCCAGCTCTCTCGTTGCCGGGCCAAACACTGAAGCTTTCTTT.

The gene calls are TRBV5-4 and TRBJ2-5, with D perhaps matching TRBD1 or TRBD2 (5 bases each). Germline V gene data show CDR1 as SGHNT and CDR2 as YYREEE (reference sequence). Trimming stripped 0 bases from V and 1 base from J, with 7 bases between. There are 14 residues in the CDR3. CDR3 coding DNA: TGTGCCAGCAGCTTGGTGGGACCCCAAGAGACCCAGTACTTC. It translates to CASSLVGPQETQYF.

The CDR3 sequence is CASSGRRTRTIFSTDTQYF. DNA of the CDR3: TGTGCCAGCAGCGGCCGGCGGACTAGGACGATATTTAGCACAGATACGCAGTATTTT. The chain links TRBV3-1 (or the pseudogene TRBV3-2) to TRBJ2-3, with TRBD2 matching 7 bases. CDR1 and CDR2 (germline): LGHDT, YNNKEL (reference sequence). After removal of 5 bases from V and 0 bases from J, the junction contained 17 bases not matched to a gene. The CDR3 loop spans 19 amino acids.

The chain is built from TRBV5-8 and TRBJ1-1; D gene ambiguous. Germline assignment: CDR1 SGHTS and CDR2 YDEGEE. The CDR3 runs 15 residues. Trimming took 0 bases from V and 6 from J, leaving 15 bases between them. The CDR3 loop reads CASSLGTSLKAEAFF. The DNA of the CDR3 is TGTGCCAGCAGCTTGGGTACCTCCCTTAAGGCTGAAGCTTTCTTT.

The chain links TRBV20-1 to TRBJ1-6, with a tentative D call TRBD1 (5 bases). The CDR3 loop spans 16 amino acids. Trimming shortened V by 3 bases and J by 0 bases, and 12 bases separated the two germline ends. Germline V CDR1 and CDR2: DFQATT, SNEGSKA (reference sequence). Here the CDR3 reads CSASGTVSSYNSPLHF. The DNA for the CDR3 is TGCAGTGCTAGTGGGACCGTTAGCTCCTATAATTCACCCCTCCACTTT.

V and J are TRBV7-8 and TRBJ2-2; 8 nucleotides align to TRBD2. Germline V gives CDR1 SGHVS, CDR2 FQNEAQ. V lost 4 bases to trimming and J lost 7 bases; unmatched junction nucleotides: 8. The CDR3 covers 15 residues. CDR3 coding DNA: TGTGCCAGCAGCTCATCGGGGGGGCCGGTCGGGGAGCTGTTTTTT. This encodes CASSSSGGPVGELFF.

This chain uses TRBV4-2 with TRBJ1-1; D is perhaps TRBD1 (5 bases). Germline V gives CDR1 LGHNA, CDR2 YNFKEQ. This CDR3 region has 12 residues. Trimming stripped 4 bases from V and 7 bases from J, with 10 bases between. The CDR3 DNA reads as TGTGCCAGCAGCCGGCCTAGGGGTGAAGCTTTCTTT. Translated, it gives CASSRPRGEAFF.

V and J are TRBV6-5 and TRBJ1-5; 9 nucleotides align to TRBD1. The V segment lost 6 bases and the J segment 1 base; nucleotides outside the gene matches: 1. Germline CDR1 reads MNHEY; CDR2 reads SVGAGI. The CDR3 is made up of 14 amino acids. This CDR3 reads CASRQGASNQPQHF. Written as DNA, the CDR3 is TGTGCCAGCAGACAGGGGGCGAGCAATCAGCCCCAGCATTTT.

As DNA, the CDR3 is TGCGCCAGCAGTACCATAGGGGCCAACGTCCTGACTTTC. Its protein product is CASSTIGANVLTF. The chain couples TRBV10-1 to TRBJ2-6; D unresolved. CDR3 size: 13 residues. The V end lost 5 bases, the J end lost 4 bases, and 6 bases lay between the germline ends. Germline V gene sequence: CDR1 WNHNN, CDR2 SYGVQD (reference sequence).

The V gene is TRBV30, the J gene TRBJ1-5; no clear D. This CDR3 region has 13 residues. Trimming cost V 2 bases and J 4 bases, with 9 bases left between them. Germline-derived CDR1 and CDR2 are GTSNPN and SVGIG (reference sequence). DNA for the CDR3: TGTGCCTGGAGTTTCGACCCTAATCAGCCCCAGCATTTT. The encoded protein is CAWSFDPNQPQHF.

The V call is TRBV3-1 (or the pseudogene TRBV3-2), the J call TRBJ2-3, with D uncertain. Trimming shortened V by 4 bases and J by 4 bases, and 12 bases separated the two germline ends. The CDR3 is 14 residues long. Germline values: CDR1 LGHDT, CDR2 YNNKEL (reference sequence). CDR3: CASSPPLRPDTQYF. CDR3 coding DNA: TGTGCCAGCAGCCCGCCCCTGCGACCAGATACGCAGTATTTT.

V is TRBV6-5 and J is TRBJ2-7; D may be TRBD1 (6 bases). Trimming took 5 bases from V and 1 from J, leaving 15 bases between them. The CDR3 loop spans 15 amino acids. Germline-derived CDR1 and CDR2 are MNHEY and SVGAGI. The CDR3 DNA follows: TGTGCCAGCAGTCCACGACAGGCCGGATCCTACGAGCAGTACGTC. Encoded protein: CASSPRQAGSYEQYV.

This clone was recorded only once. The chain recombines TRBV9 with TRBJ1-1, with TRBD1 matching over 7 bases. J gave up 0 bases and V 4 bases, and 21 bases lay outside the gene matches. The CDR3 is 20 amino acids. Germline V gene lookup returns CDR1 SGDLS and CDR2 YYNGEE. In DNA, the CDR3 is TGTGCCAGCAGCAGACTAGGACAGGAGGTAGGATTCGTTATGAACACTGAAGCTTTCTTT. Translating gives CASSRLGQEVGFVMNTEAFF.

CDR3: CASRDRNNSPLHF. The DNA for the CDR3 is TGTGCCAGCCGGGACAGGAATAATTCACCCCTCCACTTT. The genes are TRBV2 and TRBJ1-6; 8 positions agree with TRBD1. This CDR3 has 13 residues. Germline CDR1 is SNHLY and CDR2 is FYNNEI. The ends lost 8 bases at V and 5 bases at J; junction bases unmatched: 2.

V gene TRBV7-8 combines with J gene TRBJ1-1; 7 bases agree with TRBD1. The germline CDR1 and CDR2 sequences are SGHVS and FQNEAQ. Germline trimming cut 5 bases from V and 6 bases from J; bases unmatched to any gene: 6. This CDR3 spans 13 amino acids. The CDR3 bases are TGTGCCAGCAGCGTAGACAGGGACGCTGAAGCTTTCTTT. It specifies CASSVDRDAEAFF.

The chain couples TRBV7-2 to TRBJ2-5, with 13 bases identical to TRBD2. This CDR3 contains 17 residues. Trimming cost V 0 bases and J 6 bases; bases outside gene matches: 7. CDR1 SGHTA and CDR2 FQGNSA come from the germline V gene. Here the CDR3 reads CASSLARLAGGGKTQYF. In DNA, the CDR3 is TGTGCCAGCAGCTTAGCGAGACTAGCGGGAGGAGGGAAGACCCAGTACTTC. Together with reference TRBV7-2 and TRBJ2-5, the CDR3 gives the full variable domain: GAGVSQSPSNKVTEKGKDVELRCDPISGHTALYWYRQSLGQGLEFLIYFQGNSAPDKSGLPSDRFSAERTGGSVSTLTIQRTQQEDSAVYLCASSLARLAGGGKTQYFGPGTRLLVL.

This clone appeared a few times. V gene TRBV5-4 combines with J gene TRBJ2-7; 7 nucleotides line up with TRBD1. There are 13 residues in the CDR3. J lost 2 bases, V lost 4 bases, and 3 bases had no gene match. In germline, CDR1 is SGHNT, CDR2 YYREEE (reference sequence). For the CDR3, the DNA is TGTGCCAGCAGCCCCCAGGGGGCCTACGAGCAGTACTTC. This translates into CASSPQGAYEQYF.

The CDR3 DNA follows: TGTGCCAGCAGCTTGTTAGGGGGCGCGGGTAATGAAAAACTGTTTTTT. Translated, it gives CASSLLGGAGNEKLFF. V usage is TRBV5-4 and J usage is TRBJ1-4; the match to TRBD1 covers 7 bases. Trimming took 1 base from V and 4 from J; bases not matched to a gene: 7. This CDR3 spans 16 amino acids. Germline V lookup: CDR1 SGHNT, CDR2 YYREEE (reference sequence).

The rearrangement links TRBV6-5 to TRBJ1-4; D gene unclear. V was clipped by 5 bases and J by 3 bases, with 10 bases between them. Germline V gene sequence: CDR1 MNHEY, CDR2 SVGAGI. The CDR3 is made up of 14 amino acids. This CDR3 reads CASSNRHPNEKLFF. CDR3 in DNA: TGTGCCAGCAGTAACCGACACCCTAATGAAAAACTGTTTTTT.

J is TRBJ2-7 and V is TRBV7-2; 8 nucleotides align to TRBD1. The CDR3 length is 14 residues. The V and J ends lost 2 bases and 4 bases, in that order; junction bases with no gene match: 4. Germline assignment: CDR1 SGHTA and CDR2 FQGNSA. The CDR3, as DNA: TGTGCCAGCAGCTTAACCCGACAGGGGTACGAGCAGTACTTC. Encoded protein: CASSLTRQGYEQYF.